This T cell receptor (beta chain) is drawn from a study of T cell responses to AZD1222 COVID-19 vaccine. Some clones are missing from TCRdb's copy, which holds only in-frame ones; the method was immunoSEQ multiplex PCR. The table has 95,000 to 150,000 clones, about nine tenths seen once. Comments on this clone: Its antigen is still unknown.

V was trimmed by 2 bases and J by 0 bases, leaving 17 bases between them. Germline loops: CDR1 SGHRS, CDR2 YFSETQ. This CDR3 is built from 18 residues. Regarding the study as a whole: Females made up more of the donors, who were largely white British, and clonal diversity may have come out too low. Rises in breadth and depth of Spike-specific TCRs came after two AZD1222 doses. Baseline serology detected seropositivity in only 5 or 6 AZD1222 recipients.

This clonotype was obtained from an adult who received the MenACWY meningococcal vaccine as a control. The rearrangement uses TRBV5-1 and TRBJ1-4; no definite D call. The sample in question was peripheral blood, obtained 28 days after the second dose of the MenACWY control vaccine. This CDR3 reads CASSLTPPLSSTNEKLFF. The CDR3 bases are TGCGCCAGCAGCTTAACTCCCCCTTTGTCGTCAACTAATGAAAAACTGTTTTTT.